This T cell receptor (beta chain) emerged from a study of Ad26.COV2.S vaccination and SARS-CoV-2 variants (dated by TCRdb to the early 2020s). In terms of the full investigation: Donors in the vaccine arm were drawn from COV1001, a phase I-IIa trial of Ad26.COV2.S in healthy adults that was multicentre, randomized, double-blind and placebo-controlled. Ad26.COV2.S was administered intramuscularly at 5 x 10^10 or 1 x 10^11 viral particles, either as a single shot or as two shots given 56 days apart. TCRbeta repertoire sequencing served as the tool for gauging how specific and how broad the SARS-CoV-2-reactive T cell receptors were following Ad26.COV2.S vaccination. A total of some 30 samples were included in the TCR-sequenced set, comprising around 20 Ad26.COV2.S vaccine recipients, 5 placebo recipients and 8 SARS-CoV-2 convalescent individuals. Participants in the trial were split at random into five groups of five each, receiving low-dose or high-dose Ad26.COV2.S once or twice, or else placebo on both occasions. Investigators remained blinded to trial group allocation during experiments and outcome assessment. Beyond this particular receptor, the publication reports: Vaccine and placebo recipients had comparable non-spike TCR breadth, which fits with the vaccine containing only spike. Ad26.COV2.S recipients had higher spike-specific TCR breadth than placebo recipients (P = 0.0014). After vaccination, spike-specific CD8+ and CD4+ T cell responses were reported to show substantial breadth. The study was not powered to compare responses between vaccine doses or regimens. It was noted by the authors that total T cell responses may have been underestimated by the TCR breadth and depth analyses.

Sample treatment or condition, as interpreted from the label and publication: around 19 received Ad26.COV2.S at low or high dose, single or two shots; roughly five received placebo; per-sample allocation not given. For vaccine and placebo recipients, repertoires were sequenced using samples collected on day 63 after the first injection. Cohort 1b enrolled about two dozen adults aged 18-55 years at a single site in Boston, USA, between 29 July and 7 August 2020. As a vaccine, Ad26.COV2.S was a replication-incompetent adenovirus type 26 vector that expressed a prefusion-stabilized SARS-CoV-2 spike protein derived from the original Wuhan strain. Between the V and J ends, shortened by 6 bases and 7 bases respectively, the junction contains 16 bases. According to the germline V gene (reference sequence), CDR1 reads PRHDT and CDR2 reads FYEKMQ. The CDR3 starts with the cysteine, ends with the phenylalanine, and has 14 residues. CDR3 DNA only is kept here, 42 bases in frame from base 1.

TCRbeta CDR3 regions were sequenced with the immunoSEQ Assay. After extraction, genomic DNA underwent amplification by bias-controlled multiplex PCR, followed by high-throughput sequencing. The authors' analysis ran thus. To quantify the absolute abundance of every unique TCRbeta CDR3 region, sequences were collapsed and filtered. Usable DNA was measured by amplifying reference genes present in all nucleated cells, and TCRbeta template counts were normalized to that usable DNA to estimate T cell fraction. Repertoire TCRs were annotated as SARS-CoV-2-specific when V gene, CDR3 amino acid sequence and J gene were exactly matched to a known reactive TCR set. MIRA supplied the reference SARS-CoV-2 TCR set, which was filtered for enrichment in COVID-19-positive ImmuneCODE repertoires so that public or cross-reactive TCRs were removed. Drawing on the MIRA antigens, annotated TCRs were analysed further at the level of specific ORF or position within ORF. Depth was the summed frequency of annotated unique rearrangements, while breadth was defined as annotated unique rearrangements over total unique productive rearrangements. TCR breadth was compared between groups using two-sided Wilcoxon rank-sum tests. The immuneACCESS repertoire file appears here via TCRdb, limited to in-frame rearrangements. These files lack a portion of the clones; in checked studies, under half of the deficit traces to unresolved V genes, and the cause of the others is not known. D and trimming were read from the DNA, whereas the V and J calls and clone size are those reported in that table. The sample table contains a few hundred thousand clones; only one count was recorded for roughly 88% of them. The top ten clonotypes cover over 5% of the sample.

For this clone: The clone's antigen remains unknown. Base qualities were left out, and no much larger clone turns up one base away.

The sample in question was peripheral blood, obtained in a trial of Ad26.COV2.S vaccine versus placebo. This sequence was found in a person aged 18-65 years who received the Ad26.COV2.S COVID-19 vaccine or a placebo. The chain was built from TRBV13 and TRBJ2-1; tentative D gene TRBD1, with 5 bases matching. The DNA is TGTGCCAGCAGATACAGTTCGACAGAGAATGAGCAGTTCTTC. This yields the protein CASRYSSTENEQFF. Joined to the reference TRBV13 and TRBJ2-1 proteins, this CDR3 gives the full variable domain: AAGVIQSPRHLIKEKRETATLKCYPIPRHDTVYWYQQGPGQDPQFLISFYEKMQSDKGSIPDRFSAQQFSDYHSELNMSSLELGDSALYFCASRYSSTENEQFFGPGTRLTVL.